This TCR beta chain was found in a study of T cell responses to AZD1222 COVID-19 vaccine. Profiled with immunoSEQ multiplex PCR; TCRdb holds only in-frame clones, not every one. The sample lists about 150,000 clones, approximately 90% occurring once. Per the germline V gene, CDR1 is MNHEY and CDR2 is SMNVEV (reference sequence). V gave up 6 bases and J gave up 0 bases, with 8 bases separating them. The length of the CDR3 is 13 residues. The material sequenced was peripheral blood, taken on day 0 of AZD1222 vaccination. The chain carries TRBV27 and TRBJ1-2, with D unclear. This clonotype was sampled from an adult in good health. The CDR3 loop is CASRTGPNYGYTF. The CDR3 bases are TGTGCCAGCAGAACCGGACCTAACTATGGCTACACCTTC.